Sequencing of this TCR beta chain was carried out in a study of T cells of healthy individuals. The V end lost 0 bases, the J end lost 5 bases, and 8 bases lay between the germline ends. Germline assignment: CDR1 SGHVS and CDR2 FNYEAQ. The CDR3 extends over 14 amino acids. TCRdb fed the 5' RACE reads into MiXCR, producing one record per CDR3 protein. The sample consists of under 70,000 distinct CDR3 sequences, roughly 14% of them appearing once. The chain has TRBV7-6 and TRBJ2-1, with D unclear. The receptor's source is a human donor in good health. CDR3 in DNA: TGTGCCAGCAGCTTAGCGGGCGGAAACAATGAGCAGTTCTTC. This encodes CASSLAGGNNEQFF.